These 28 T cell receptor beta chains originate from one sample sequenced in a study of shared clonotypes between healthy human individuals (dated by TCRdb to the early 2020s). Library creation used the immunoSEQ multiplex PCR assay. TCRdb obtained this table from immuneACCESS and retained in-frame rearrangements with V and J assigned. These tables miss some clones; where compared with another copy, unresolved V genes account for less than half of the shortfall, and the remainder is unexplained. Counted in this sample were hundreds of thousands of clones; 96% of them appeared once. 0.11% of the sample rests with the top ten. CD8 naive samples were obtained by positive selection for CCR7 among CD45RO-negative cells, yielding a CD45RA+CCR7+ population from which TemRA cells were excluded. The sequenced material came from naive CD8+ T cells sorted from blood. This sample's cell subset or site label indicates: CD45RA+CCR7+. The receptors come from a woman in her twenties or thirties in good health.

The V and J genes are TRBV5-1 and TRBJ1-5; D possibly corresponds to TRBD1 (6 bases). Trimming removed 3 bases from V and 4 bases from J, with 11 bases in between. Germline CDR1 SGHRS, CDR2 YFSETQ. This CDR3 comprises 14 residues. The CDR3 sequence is CASSWGGHNQPQHF. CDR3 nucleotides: TGCGCCAGCAGCTGGGGGGGCCATAATCAGCCCCAGCATTTT.

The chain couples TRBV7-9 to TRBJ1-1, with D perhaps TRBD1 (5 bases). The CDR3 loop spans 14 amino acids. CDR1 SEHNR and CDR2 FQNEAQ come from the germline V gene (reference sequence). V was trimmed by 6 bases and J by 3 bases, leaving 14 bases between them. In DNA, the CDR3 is TGTGCCAGCAGTATTGAGGAGACAGACACTGAAGCTTTCTTT. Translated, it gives CASSIEETDTEAFF.

CDR3 nucleotide sequence: TGTGCCAGCAGCCCAGGACTAGCGGGCTTCTACGAGCAGTACTTC. Protein sequence: CASSPGLAGFYEQYF. V and J are TRBV7-9 and TRBJ2-7, with TRBD2 identical over 11 bases. After removal of 5 bases from V and 3 bases from J, the junction contained 6 bases not matched to a gene. In germline, CDR1 is SEHNR, CDR2 FQNEAQ (reference sequence). This CDR3 comprises 15 residues.

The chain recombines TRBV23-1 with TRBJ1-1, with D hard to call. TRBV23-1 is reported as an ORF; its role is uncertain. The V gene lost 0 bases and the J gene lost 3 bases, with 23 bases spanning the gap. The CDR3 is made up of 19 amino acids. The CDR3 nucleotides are TGCGCCAGCAGTCAATCTGTAAGGGCTGGACCGAGTTGGCACACTGAAGCTTTCTTT. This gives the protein CASSQSVRAGPSWHTEAFF.

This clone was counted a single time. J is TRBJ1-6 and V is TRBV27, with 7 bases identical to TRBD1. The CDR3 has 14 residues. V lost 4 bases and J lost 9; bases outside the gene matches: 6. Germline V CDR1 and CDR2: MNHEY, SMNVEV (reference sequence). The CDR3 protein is CASSSGQAGSPLHF. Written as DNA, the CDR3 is TGTGCCAGCAGTTCCGGACAGGCAGGTTCACCCCTCCACTTT.

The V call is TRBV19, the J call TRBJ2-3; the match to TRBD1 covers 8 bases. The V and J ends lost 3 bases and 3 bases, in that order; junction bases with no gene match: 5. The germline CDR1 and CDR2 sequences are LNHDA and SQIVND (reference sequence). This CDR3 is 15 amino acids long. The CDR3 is CASSMWTGWTDTQYF. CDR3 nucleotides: TGTGCCAGTAGTATGTGGACAGGGTGGACAGATACGCAGTATTTT.

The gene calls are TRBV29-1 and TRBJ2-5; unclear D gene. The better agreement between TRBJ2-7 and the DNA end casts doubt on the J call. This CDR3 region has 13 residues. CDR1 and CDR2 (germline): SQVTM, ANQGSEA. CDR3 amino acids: CSVVVLGFYEQYF. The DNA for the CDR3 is TGCAGCGTTGTTGTTTTAGGGTTCTACGAGCAGTACTTC.

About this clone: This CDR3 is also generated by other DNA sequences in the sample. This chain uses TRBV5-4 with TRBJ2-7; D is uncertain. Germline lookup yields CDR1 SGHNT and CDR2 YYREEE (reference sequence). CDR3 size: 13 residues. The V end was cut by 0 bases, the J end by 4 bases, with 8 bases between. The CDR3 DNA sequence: TGTGCCAGCAGCTTGGCAGAGAATTACGAGCAGTACTTC. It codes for CASSLAENYEQYF.

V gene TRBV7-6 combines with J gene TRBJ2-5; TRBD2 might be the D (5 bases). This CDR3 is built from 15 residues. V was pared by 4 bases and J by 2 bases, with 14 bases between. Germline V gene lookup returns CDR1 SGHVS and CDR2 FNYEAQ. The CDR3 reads CASSWPREGQETQYF. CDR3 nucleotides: TGTGCCAGCAGCTGGCCCCGGGAAGGGCAAGAGACCCAGTACTTC.

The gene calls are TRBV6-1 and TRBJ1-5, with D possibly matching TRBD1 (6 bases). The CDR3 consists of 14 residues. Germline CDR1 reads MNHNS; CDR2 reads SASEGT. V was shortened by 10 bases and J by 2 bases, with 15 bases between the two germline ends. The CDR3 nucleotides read TGTGCCACCCAAGGGGGGTTTGGCAATCAGCCCCAGCATTTT. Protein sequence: CATQGGFGNQPQHF.

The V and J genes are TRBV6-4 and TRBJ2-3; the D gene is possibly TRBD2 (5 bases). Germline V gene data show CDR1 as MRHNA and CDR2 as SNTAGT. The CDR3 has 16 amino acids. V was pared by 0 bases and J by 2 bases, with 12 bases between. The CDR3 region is CASSDSSLDFTDTQYF. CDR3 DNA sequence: TGTGCCAGCAGTGACTCGTCGTTGGACTTCACAGATACGCAGTATTTT.

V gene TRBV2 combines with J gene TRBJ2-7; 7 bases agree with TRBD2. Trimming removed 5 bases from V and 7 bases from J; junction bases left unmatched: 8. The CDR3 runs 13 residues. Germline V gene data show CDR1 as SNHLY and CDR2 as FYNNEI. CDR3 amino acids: CASSFGGSNEQYF. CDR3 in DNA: TGTGCCAGCAGTTTTGGCGGGAGCAATGAGCAGTACTTC.

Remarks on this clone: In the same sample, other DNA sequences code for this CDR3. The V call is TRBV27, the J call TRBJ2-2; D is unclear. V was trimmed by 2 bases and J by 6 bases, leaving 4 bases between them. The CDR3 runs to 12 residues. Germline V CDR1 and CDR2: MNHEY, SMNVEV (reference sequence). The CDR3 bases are TGTGCCAGCAGTTTACTGGCCGGGGAGCTGTTTTTT. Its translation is CASSLLAGELFF.

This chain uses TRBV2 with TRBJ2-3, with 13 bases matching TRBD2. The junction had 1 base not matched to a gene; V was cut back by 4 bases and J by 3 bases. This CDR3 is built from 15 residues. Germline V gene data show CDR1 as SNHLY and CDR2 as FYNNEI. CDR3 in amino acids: CASSVTSGRTDTQYF. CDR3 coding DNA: TGTGCCAGCAGTGTGACTAGCGGGAGGACAGATACGCAGTATTTT.

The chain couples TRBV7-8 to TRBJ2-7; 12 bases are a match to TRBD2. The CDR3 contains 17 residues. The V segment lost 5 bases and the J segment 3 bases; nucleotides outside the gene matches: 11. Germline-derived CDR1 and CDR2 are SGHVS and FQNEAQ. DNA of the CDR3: TGTGCCAGCAGCGCGAGCGTTCCGGGACTAGCGGGCTACGAGCAGTACTTC. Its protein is CASSASVPGLAGYEQYF.

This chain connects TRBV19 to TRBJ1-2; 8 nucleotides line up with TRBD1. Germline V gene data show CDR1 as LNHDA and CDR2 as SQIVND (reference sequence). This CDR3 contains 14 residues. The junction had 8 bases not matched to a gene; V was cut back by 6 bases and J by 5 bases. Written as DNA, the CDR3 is TGTGCCAGTAGCTCAGGACAGGGCGATTATGGCTACACCTTC. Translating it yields CASSSGQGDYGYTF.

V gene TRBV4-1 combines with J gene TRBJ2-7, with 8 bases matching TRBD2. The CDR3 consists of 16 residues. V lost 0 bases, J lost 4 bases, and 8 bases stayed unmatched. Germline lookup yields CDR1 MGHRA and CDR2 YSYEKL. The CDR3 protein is CASSQEKREMMYEQYF. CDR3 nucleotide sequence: TGCGCCAGCAGCCAAGAAAAGCGGGAGATGATGTACGAGCAGTACTTC.

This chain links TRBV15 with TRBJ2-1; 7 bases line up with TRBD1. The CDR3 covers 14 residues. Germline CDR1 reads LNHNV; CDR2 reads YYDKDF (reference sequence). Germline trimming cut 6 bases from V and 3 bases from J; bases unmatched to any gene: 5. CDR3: CATRGQAFYNEQFF. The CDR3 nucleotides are TGTGCCACCAGAGGACAGGCTTTCTACAATGAGCAGTTCTTC.

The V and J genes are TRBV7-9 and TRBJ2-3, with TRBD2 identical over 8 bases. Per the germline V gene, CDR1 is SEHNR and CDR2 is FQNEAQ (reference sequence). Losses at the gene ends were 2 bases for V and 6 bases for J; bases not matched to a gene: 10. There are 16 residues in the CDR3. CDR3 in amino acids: CASSLRSSGRGDTQYF. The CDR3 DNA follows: TGTGCCAGCAGCTTAAGGTCCAGCGGGAGAGGGGATACGCAGTATTTT.

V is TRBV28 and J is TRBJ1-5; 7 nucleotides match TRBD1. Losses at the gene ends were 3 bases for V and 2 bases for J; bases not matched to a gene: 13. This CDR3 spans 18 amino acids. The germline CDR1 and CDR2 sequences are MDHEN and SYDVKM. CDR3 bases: TGTGCCAGCAGTTTCGGCGGGATCGGGCAGGGGGGCAATCAGCCCCAGCATTTT. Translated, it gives CASSFGGIGQGGNQPQHF. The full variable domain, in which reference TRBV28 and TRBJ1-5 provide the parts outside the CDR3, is DVKVTQSSRYLVKRTGEKVFLECVQDMDHENMFWYRQDPGLGLRLIYFSYDVKMKEKGDIPEGYSVSREKKERFSLILESASTNQTSMYLCASSFGGIGQGGNQPQHFGDGTRLSIL.

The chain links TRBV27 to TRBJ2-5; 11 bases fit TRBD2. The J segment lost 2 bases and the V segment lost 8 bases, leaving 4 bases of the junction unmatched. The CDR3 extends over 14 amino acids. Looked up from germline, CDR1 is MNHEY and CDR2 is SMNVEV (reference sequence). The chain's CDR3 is CASRWTSGQETQYF. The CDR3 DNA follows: TGTGCCAGCCGCTGGACTAGCGGGCAAGAGACCCAGTACTTC.

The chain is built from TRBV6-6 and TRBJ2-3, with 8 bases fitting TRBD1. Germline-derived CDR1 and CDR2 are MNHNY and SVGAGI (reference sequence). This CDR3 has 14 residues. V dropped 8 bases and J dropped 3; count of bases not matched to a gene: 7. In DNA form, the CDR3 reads TGTGCCAGCGGTAGGACAGGGTCTACAGATACGCAGTATTTT. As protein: CASGRTGSTDTQYF.

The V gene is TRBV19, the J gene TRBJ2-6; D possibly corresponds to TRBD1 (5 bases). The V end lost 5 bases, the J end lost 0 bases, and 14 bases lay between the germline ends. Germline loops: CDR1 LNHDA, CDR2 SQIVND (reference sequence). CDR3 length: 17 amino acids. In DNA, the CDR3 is TGTGCCAGTAGTGCAGGGCCCAAATACTCTGGGGCCAACGTCCTGACTTTC. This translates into CASSAGPKYSGANVLTF. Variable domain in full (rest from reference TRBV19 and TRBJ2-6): DGGITQSPKYLFRKEGQNVTLSCEQNLNHDAMYWYRQDPGQGLRLIYYSQIVNDFQKGDIAEGYSVSREKKESFPLTVTSAQKNPTAFYLCASSAGPKYSGANVLTFGAGSRLTVL.

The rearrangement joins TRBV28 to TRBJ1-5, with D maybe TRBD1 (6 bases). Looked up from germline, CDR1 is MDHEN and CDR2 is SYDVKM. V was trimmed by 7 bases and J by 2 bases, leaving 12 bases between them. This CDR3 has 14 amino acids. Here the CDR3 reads CASKGDGGNQPQHF. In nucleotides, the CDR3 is TGTGCCAGCAAGGGGGACGGTGGCAATCAGCCCCAGCATTTT.

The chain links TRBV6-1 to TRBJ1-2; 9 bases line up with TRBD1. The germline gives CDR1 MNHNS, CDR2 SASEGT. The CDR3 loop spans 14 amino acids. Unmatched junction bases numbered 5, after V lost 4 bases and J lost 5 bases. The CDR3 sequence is CASSGTGEAYGYTF. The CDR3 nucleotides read TGTGCCAGCAGTGGGACAGGGGAGGCATATGGCTACACCTTC.

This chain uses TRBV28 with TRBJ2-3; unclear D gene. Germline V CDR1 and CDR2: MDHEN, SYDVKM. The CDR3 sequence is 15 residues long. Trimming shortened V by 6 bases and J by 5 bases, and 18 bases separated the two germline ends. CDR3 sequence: CASSDAYTVGDTQYF. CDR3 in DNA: TGTGCCAGCAGCGACGCGTATACCGTTGGAGATACGCAGTATTTT.

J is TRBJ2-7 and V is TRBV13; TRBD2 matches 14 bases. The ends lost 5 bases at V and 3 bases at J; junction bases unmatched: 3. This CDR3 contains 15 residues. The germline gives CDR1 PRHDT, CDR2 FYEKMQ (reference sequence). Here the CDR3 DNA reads TGTGCCAGCAGCCGGACTAGCGGGAGGTACTACGAGCAGTACTTC. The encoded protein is CASSRTSGRYYEQYF.

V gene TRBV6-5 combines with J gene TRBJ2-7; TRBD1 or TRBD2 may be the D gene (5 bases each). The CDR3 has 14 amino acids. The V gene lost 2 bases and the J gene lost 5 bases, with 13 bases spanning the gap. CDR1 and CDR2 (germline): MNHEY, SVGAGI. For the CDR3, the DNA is TGTGCCAGCAGTTACACGTTCGAGGGGAACGAGCAGTACTTC. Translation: CASSYTFEGNEQYF.